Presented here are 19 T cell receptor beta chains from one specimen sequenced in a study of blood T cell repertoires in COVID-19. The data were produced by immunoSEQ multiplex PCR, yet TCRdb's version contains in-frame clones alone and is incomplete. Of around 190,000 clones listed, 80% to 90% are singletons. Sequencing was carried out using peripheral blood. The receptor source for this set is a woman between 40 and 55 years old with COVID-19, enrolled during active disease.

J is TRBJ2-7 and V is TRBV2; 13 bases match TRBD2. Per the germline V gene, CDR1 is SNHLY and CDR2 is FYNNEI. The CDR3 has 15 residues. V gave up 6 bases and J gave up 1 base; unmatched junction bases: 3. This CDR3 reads CASSGGLAGSYEQYF. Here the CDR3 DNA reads TGTGCCAGCAGCGGGGGACTAGCGGGGTCCTACGAGCAGTACTTC.

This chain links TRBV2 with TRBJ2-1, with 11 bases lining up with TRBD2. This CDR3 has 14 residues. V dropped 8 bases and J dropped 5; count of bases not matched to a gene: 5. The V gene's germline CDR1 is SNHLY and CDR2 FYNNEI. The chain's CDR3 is CASEGLAVNNEQFF. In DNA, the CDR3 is TGTGCCAGCGAGGGACTAGCGGTAAACAATGAGCAGTTCTTC.

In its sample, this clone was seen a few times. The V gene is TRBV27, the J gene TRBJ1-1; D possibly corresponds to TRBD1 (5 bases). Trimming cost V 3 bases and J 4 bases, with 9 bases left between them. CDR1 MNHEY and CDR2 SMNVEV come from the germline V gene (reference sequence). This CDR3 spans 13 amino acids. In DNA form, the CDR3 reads TGTGCCAGCAGTTTTCTGGGGGGCACTGAAGCTTTCTTT. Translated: CASSFLGGTEAFF.

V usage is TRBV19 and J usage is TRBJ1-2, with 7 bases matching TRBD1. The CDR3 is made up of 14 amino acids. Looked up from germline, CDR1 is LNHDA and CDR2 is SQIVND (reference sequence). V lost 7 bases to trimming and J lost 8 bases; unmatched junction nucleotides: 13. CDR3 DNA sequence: TGTGCCAGTACGACAGGGCAAGCCCCCTTCGGCTACACCTTC. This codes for CASTTGQAPFGYTF.

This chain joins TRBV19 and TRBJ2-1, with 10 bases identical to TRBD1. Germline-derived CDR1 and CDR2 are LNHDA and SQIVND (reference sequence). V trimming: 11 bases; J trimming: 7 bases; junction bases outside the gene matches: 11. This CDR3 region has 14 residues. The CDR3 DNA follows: TGTGCCGTCTGGGACAGGGGCAGTATGAATGAGCAGTTCTTC. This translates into CAVWDRGSMNEQFF.

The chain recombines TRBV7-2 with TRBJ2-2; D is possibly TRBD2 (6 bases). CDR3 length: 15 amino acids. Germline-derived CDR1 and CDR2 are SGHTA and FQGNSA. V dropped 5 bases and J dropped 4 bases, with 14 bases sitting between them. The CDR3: CASSRDSLGTGELFF. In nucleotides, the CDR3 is TGTGCCAGCAGCCGGGACTCCCTGGGCACCGGGGAGCTGTTTTTT.

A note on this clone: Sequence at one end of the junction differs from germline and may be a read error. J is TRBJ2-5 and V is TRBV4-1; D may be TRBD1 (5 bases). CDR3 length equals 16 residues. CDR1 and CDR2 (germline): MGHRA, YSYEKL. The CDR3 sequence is CTSSQVPSRAEETQYF. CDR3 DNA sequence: TGCACCAGCAGCCAAGTCCCCAGCAGGGCAGAAGAGACCCAGTACTTC.

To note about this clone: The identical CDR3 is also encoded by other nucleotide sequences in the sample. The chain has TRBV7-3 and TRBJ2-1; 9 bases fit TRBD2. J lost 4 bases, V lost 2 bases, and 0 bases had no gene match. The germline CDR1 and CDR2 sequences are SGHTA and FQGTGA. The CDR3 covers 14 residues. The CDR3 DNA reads TGTGCCAGCAGCTTAGCGGGAGGGTACAATGAGCAGTTCTTC. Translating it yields CASSLAGGYNEQFF.

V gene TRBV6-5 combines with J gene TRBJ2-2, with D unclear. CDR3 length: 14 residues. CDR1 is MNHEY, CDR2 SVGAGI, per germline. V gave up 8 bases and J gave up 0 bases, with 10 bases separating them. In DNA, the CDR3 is TGTGCCAGCGAACGGAGAACGAACACCGGGGAGCTGTTTTTT. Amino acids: CASERRTNTGELFF.

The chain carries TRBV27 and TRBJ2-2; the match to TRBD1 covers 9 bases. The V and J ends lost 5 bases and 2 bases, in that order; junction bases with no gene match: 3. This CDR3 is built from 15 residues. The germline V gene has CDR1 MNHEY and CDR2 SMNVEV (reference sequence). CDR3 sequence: CASSVTGGNTGELFF. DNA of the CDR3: TGTGCCAGCAGTGTAACAGGGGGCAACACCGGGGAGCTGTTTTTT.

CDR3 residues: CAWSVGGPQHF. The CDR3 coding sequence is TGTGCCTGGAGTGTAGGGGGGCCCCAGCATTTT. The chain combines TRBV30 with TRBJ1-5; D might be TRBD1 (6 bases). V lost 0 bases and J 9 bases, leaving 6 bases between the germline ends. The V gene's germline CDR1 is GTSNPN and CDR2 SVGIG (reference sequence). The CDR3 spans 11 residues. Filled out from reference TRBV30 and TRBJ1-5, the complete variable domain reads SQTIHQWPATLVQPVGSPLSLECTVEGTSNPNLYWYRQAAGRGLQLLFYSVGIGQISSEVPQNLSASRPQDRQFILSSKKLLLSDSGFYLCAWSVGGPQHFGDGTRLSIL.

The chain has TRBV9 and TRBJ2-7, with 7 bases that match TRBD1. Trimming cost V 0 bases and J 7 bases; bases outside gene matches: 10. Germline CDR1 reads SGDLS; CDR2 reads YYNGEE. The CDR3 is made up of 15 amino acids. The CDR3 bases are TGTGCCAGCAGCGTAGGCGAGGCCGTCAGGGGGGAGCAGTACTTC. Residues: CASSVGEAVRGEQYF.

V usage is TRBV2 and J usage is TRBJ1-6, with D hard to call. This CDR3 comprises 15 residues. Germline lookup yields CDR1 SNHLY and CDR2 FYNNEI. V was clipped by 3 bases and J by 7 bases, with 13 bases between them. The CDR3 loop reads CASSDRGFRNSPLHF. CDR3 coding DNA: TGTGCCAGCAGTGACCGGGGATTTAGGAATTCACCCCTCCACTTT. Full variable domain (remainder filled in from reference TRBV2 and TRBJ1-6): EPEVTQTPSHQVTQMGQEVILRCVPISNHLYFYWYRQILGQKVEFLVSFYNNEISEKSEIFDDQFSVERPDGSNFTLKIRSTKLEDSAMYFCASSDRGFRNSPLHFGNGTRLTVT.

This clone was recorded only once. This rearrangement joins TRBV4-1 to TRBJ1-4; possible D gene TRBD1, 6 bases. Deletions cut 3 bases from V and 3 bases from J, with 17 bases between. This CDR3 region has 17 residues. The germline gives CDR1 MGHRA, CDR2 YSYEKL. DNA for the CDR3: TGCGCCAGCAGCCAGGGGGGTCCGGGGGGCTCTAATGAAAAACTGTTTTTT. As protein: CASSQGGPGGSNEKLFF.

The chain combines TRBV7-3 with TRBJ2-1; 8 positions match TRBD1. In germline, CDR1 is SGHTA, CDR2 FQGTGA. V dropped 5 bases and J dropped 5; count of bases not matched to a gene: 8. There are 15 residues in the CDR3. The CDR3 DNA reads TGTGCCAGCAGCCCAGGGGGCGCTTCGAACAATGAGCAGTTCTTC. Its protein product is CASSPGGASNNEQFF.

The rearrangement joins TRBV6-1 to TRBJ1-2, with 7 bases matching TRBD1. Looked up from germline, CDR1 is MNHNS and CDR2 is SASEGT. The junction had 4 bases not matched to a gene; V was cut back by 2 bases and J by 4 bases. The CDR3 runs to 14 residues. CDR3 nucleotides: TGTGCCAGCAGTGAAAGGGGGCCAGGCTATGGCTACACCTTC. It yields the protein CASSERGPGYGYTF.

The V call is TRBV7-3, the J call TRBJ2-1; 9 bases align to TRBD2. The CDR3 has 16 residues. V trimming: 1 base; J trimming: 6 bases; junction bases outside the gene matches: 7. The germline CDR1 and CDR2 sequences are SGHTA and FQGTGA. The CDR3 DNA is TGTGCCAGCAGCTTAAGTGCTAGCGGGACCTCCAATGAGCAGTTCTTC. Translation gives CASSLSASGTSNEQFF.

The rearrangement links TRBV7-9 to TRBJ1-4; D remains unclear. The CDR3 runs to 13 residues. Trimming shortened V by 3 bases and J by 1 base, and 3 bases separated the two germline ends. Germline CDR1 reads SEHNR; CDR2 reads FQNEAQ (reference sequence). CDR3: CASSFGTNEKLFF. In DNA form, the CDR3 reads TGTGCCAGCAGCTTCGGAACTAATGAAAAACTGTTTTTT.

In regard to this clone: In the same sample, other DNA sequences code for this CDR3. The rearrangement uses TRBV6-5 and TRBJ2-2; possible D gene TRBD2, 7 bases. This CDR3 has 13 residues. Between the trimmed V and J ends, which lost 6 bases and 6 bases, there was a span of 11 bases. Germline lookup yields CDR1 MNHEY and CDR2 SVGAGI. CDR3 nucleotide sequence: TGTGCCAGCAGGCGGGGGCGGGCCGGGGAGCTGTTTTTT. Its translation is CASRRGRAGELFF.